Following are 22 T cell receptor beta chains from one sample sequenced in a study of CXCR3-negative and CXCR3-positive naive CD8 T cells. TRB cDNA libraries were made by UMI-labeled 5' RACE. Reprocessing the 5' RACE reads, TCRdb reports a single entry for every CDR3 protein and omits DNA. The sample's table shows nearly 110,000 distinct CDR3 sequences. Study-level points and caveats: Compared with CXCR3-negative naive cells, CXCR3-positive naive cells showed more hydrophobic TRB CDR3s.

Which antigens these TCRs recognize remains unknown. Sequences were obtained from naive CXCR3+ CD8+ T cells from blood. The sample's subset: CD45RO-CCR7+CD27+CD95- naive CD8+ T cells expressing CXCR3 (TNR3+). The source of these receptors is a human donor in good health. Some clones in this sample may be carry-over from other donors' samples.

The genes are TRBV5-4 and TRBJ1-1; TCRdb calls TRBD1, which cannot be checked without DNA. The length of the CDR3 is 14 residues. CDR1 and CDR2 (germline): SGHNT, YYREEE (reference sequence). CDR3 amino acids: CASTMTGRNTEAFF.

The chain recombines TRBV7-9 with TRBJ2-7; TCRdb gives TRBD2 as the D gene, but with no DNA this cannot be confirmed. Germline CDR1 reads SEHNR; CDR2 reads FQNEAQ (reference sequence). There are 14 residues in the CDR3. CDR3: CASSSKRGGLEQYF.

The V call is TRBV29-1, the J call TRBJ2-7; TCRdb's D call, TRBD1, is unchecked because there is no DNA. Germline V gene data show CDR1 as SQVTM and CDR2 as ANQGSEA. This CDR3 contains 13 residues. The CDR3 region is CSVEWDGGDEQYF.

This chain joins TRBV6-4 and TRBJ1-1. Germline values: CDR1 MRHNA, CDR2 SNTAGT. The CDR3 is 13 amino acids. The CDR3 sequence is CASGETPGGEAFF.

The chain carries TRBV7-9 and TRBJ2-7; the D call of TRBD1 rests on TCRdb alone, since no DNA is present to check it. There are 14 residues in the CDR3. Germline V CDR1 and CDR2: SEHNR, FQNEAQ (reference sequence). CDR3 amino acids: CASNSRGLIHEQYF.

The V and J genes are TRBV7-9 and TRBJ2-7. This CDR3 spans 14 amino acids. Germline V gene data show CDR1 as SEHNR and CDR2 as FQNEAQ (reference sequence). This chain's CDR3 is CASSLGTSWYEQYF. Based on the CDR3 plus reference TRBV7-9 and TRBJ2-7, the full variable domain is DTGVSQNPRHKITKRGQNVTFRCDPISEHNRLYWYRQTLGQGPEFLTYFQNEAQLEKSRLLSDRFSAERPKGSFSTLEIQRTEQGDSAMYLCASSLGTSWYEQYFGPGTRLTVT.

The rearrangement joins TRBV29-1 to TRBJ2-2; TCRdb's D call, TRBD1, is unchecked because there is no DNA. The CDR3 has 14 residues. Germline V CDR1 and CDR2: SQVTM, ANQGSEA. CDR3 protein: CSVVVQGRTGELFF.

The chain uses TRBV24-1 and TRBJ2-1; TCRdb calls TRBD1, which cannot be checked without DNA. The CDR3 is 14 amino acids. Germline-derived CDR1 and CDR2 are KGHDR and SFDVKD. The CDR3 here is CATSSRQGGNEQFF.

The chain joins TRBV7-9 to TRBJ2-1. The CDR3 contains 12 residues. CDR1 and CDR2 (germline): SEHNR, FQNEAQ (reference sequence). The CDR3 reads CASSLASNEQFF.

V gene TRBV6-2 or TRBV6-3 combines with J gene TRBJ2-1; TCRdb gives TRBD2 as the D gene, but with no DNA this cannot be confirmed. Germline V gene data show CDR1 as MNHEY and CDR2 as SVGEGT. CDR3 length: 16 amino acids. The CDR3 region is CASSYSKGLAGGGQSF.

The chain carries TRBV6-5 and TRBJ1-5; absent DNA, TCRdb's TRBD1 call cannot be checked. CDR1 MNHEY and CDR2 SVGAGI come from the germline V gene. This CDR3 spans 13 amino acids. CDR3 amino acids: CASSQGSTQPQHF.

The J gene is TRBJ2-2, the V gene TRBV5-5; TCRdb proposes TRBD1, but this gene call is untestable without DNA. CDR1 and CDR2 (germline): SGHKS, YYEKEE (reference sequence). The CDR3 loop spans 14 amino acids. Here the CDR3 reads CASSLGQGTGELFF.

The chain uses TRBV20-1 and TRBJ2-6. This CDR3 is built from 18 residues. Per the germline V gene, CDR1 is DFQATT and CDR2 is SNEGSKA (reference sequence). CDR3 loop: CSARDQGPKSSGANVLTF.

The chain couples TRBV14 to TRBJ2-7; TCRdb indicates TRBD2, and absent DNA this call remains unverified. The germline gives CDR1 SGHDN, CDR2 FVKESK. This CDR3 region has 15 residues. This CDR3 is CASSQGTSGTYEQYF.

CDR3 sequence reads: CASSSPRGRELSYEQYF. The rearrangement links TRBV12-3 or TRBV12-4 to TRBJ2-7; checking the TCRdb D call of TRBD2 is not possible without DNA. This CDR3 has 17 residues.

The CDR3 reads CASSEGGDTQYF. The V gene is TRBV2, the J gene TRBJ2-3. Germline lookup yields CDR1 SNHLY and CDR2 FYNNEI. The CDR3 consists of 12 residues. The variable domain in full, completed from reference TRBV2 and TRBJ2-3, reads EPEVTQTPSHQVTQMGQEVILRCVPISNHLYFYWYRQILGQKVEFLVSFYNNEISEKSEIFDDQFSVERPDGSNFTLKIRSTKLEDSAMYFCASSEGGDTQYFGPGTRLTVL.

The chain uses TRBV5-1 and TRBJ2-1; with no DNA, the TCRdb D assignment of TRBD2 cannot be verified. There are 13 residues in the CDR3. Germline CDR1 reads SGHRS; CDR2 reads YFSETQ. The CDR3 is CASSILGLDEQFF.

V and J are TRBV7-9 and TRBJ2-7; TCRdb designates TRBD1, a call that cannot be tested without DNA. Germline loops: CDR1 SEHNR, CDR2 FQNEAQ (reference sequence). The length of the CDR3 is 13 residues. The CDR3 region is CASSGAPSYEQYF.

V and J are TRBV29-1 and TRBJ2-7; TCRdb's D gene call, TRBD1, goes unchecked for lack of DNA. Germline CDR1 reads SQVTM; CDR2 reads ANQGSEA. The CDR3 covers 12 residues. CDR3 loop: CSVGQNFYEQYF.

The gene calls are TRBV21-1 and TRBJ2-5. TRBV21-1 is listed as a pseudogene. The CDR3 length is 12 residues. The chain's CDR3 is CASHSCQETQYF.

V usage is TRBV29-1 and J usage is TRBJ1-1; TCRdb's D call of TRBD1 is untestable without DNA. The CDR3 is 12 residues long. Germline V gene sequence: CDR1 SQVTM, CDR2 ANQGSEA. The CDR3 region is CSAGTEGTEAFF.

CDR3 loop: CASSPPHPGDKQFF. V is TRBV7-9 and J is TRBJ2-1; TCRdb reports TRBD1, a call that lacks DNA to check it against. From germline, CDR1 is SEHNR and CDR2 FQNEAQ (reference sequence). The CDR3 covers 14 residues.